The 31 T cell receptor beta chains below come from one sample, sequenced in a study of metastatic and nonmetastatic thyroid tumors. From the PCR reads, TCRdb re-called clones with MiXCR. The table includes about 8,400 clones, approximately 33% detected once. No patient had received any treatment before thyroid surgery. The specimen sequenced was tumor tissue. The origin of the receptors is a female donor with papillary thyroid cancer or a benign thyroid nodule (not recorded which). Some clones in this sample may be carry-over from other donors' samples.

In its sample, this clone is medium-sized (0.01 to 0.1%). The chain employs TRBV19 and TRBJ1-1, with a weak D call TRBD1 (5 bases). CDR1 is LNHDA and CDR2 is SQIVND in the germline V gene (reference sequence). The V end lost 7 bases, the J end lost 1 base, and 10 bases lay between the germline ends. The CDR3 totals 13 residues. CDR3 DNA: TGTGCCAGTAAACCAGGGAAGAACACTGAAGCTTTCTTT. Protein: CASKPGKNTEAFF.

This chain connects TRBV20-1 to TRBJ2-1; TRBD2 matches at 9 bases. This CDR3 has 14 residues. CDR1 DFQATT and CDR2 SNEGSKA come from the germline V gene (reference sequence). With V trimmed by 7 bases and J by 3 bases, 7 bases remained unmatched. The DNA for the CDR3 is TGCAGTGTCGTTAGCGGGAGCAACTACAATGAGCAGTTCTTC. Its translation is CSVVSGSNYNEQFF.

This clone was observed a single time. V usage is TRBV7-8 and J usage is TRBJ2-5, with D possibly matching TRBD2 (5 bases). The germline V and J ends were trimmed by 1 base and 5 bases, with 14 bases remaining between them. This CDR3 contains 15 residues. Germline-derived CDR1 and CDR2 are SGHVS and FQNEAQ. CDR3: CASSLEVVQRETQYF. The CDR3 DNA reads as TGTGCCAGCAGCTTAGAGGTGGTCCAGCGGGAGACCCAGTACTTC.

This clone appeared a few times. CDR3 coding DNA: TGTGCCAGCAGTGCGACTGGGACAGGCTACCCGAACACCGGGGAGCTGTTTTTT. Amino acids: CASSATGTGYPNTGELFF. V usage is TRBV6-1 and J usage is TRBJ2-2, with 8 bases lining up with TRBD1. V was clipped by 4 bases and J by 0 bases; unmatched bases: 10. CDR3 length: 18 amino acids. CDR1 is MNHNS, CDR2 SASEGT, per germline.

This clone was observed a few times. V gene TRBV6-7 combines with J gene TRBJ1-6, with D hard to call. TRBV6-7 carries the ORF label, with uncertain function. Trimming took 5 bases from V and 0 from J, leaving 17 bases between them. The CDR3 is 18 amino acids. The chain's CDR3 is CASSDGSFERSYNSPLHF. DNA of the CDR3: TGTGCCAGCAGTGACGGCTCCTTCGAGCGCTCCTATAATTCACCCCTCCACTTT.

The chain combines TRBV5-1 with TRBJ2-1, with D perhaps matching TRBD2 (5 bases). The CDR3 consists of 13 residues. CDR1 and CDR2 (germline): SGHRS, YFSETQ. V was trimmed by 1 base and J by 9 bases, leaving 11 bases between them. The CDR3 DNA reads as TGCGCCAGCAGCTTGAGGAGGTCTACTGAGCAGTTCTTC. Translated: CASSLRRSTEQFF.

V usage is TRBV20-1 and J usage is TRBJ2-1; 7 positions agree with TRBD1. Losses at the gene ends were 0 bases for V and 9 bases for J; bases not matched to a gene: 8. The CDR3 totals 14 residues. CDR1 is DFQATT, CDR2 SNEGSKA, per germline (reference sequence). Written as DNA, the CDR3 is TGCAGTGCTAGAGATTATTCTGGGGACAGTGAGCAGTTCTTC. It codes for CSARDYSGDSEQFF.

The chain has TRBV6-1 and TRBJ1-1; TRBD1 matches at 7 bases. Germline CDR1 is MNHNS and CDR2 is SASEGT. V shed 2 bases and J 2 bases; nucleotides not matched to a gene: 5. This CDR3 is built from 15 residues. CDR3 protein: CASSEPGQPNTEAFF. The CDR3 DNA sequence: TGTGCCAGCAGTGAACCGGGACAGCCTAACACTGAAGCTTTCTTT.

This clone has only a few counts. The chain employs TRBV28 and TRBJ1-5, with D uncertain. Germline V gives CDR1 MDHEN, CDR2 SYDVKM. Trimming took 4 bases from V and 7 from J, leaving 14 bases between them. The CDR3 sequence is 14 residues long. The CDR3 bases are TGTGCCAGCAGTTCCGCTGGAGGTTTCCAGCCCCAGCATTTT. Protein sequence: CASSSAGGFQPQHF.

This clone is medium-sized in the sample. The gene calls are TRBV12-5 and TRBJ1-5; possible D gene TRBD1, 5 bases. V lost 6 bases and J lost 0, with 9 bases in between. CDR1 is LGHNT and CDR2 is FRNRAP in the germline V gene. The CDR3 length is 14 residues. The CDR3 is CASGQGLSNQPQHF. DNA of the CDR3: TGTGCTAGTGGCCAGGGACTTAGCAATCAGCCCCAGCATTTT.

Here the CDR3 reads CASSLRDFQGVYEQYF. CDR3 coding DNA: TGTGCCAGCAGTTTAAGGGACTTCCAAGGAGTCTACGAGCAGTACTTC. This rearrangement joins TRBV28 to TRBJ2-7; tentatively, D is TRBD2 (6 bases). CDR1 and CDR2 from the germline V gene are MDHEN and SYDVKM. CDR3 length: 16 amino acids. V gave up 2 bases and J gave up 3 bases, with 17 bases separating them.

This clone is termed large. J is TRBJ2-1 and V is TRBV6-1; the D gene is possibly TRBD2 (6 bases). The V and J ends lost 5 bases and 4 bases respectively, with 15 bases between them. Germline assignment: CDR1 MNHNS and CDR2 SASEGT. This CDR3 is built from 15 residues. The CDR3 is CASSSDGSRYNEQFF. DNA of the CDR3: TGTGCCAGCAGTTCAGACGGGAGCCGATACAATGAGCAGTTCTTC.

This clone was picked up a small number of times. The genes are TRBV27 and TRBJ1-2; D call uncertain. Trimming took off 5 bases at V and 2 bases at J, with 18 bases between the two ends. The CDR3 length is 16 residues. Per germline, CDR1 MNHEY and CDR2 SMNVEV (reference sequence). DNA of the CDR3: TGTGCCAGCAGTCGAAATACCGGGCCCCTGAACTATGGCTACACCTTC. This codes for CASSRNTGPLNYGYTF.

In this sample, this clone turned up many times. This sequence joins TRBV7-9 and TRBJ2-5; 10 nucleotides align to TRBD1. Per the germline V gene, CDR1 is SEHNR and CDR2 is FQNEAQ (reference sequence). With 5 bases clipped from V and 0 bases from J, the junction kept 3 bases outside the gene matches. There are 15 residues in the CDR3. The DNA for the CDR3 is TGTGCCAGCAGCCGACAGGGGGCGCACCAAGAGACCCAGTACTTC. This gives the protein CASSRQGAHQETQYF.

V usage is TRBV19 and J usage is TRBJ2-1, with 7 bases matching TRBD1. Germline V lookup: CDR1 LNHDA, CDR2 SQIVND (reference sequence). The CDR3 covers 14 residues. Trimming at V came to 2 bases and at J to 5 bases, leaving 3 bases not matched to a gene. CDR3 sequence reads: CASSIRGRNNEQFF. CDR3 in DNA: TGTGCCAGTAGTATAAGGGGGCGGAACAATGAGCAGTTCTTC.

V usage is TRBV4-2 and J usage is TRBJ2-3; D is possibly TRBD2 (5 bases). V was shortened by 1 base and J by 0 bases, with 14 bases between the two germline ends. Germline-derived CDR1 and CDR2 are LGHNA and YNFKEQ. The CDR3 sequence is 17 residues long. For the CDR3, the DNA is TGTGCCAGCAGCCAAGCCCGGGGAGCGGCTAGCACAGATACGCAGTATTTT. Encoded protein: CASSQARGAASTDTQYF.

The CDR3 loop is CSARPTGVASPLHF. In nucleotides, the CDR3 is TGCAGTGCGCGTCCTACAGGGGTGGCTTCACCCCTCCACTTT. The gene calls are TRBV20-1 and TRBJ1-6; TRBD1 matches at 7 bases. Germline V gene sequence: CDR1 DFQATT, CDR2 SNEGSKA (reference sequence). This CDR3 contains 14 residues. Germline trimming cut 6 bases from V and 9 bases from J; bases unmatched to any gene: 11.

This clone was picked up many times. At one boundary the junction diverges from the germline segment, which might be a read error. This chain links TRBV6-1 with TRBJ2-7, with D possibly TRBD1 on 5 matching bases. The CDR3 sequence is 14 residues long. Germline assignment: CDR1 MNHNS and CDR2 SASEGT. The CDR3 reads CAGSEAWGPHEQYF. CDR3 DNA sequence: TGTGCCGGCAGTGAAGCGTGGGGCCCGCACGAGCAGTACTTC.

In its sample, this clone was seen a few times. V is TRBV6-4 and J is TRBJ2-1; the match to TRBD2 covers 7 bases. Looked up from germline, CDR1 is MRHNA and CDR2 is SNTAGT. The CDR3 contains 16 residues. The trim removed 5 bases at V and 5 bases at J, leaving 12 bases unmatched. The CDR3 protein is CASSYPGTTLDNEQFF. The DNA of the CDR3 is TGTGCCAGCAGTTACCCCGGGACTACCCTGGACAATGAGCAGTTCTTC.

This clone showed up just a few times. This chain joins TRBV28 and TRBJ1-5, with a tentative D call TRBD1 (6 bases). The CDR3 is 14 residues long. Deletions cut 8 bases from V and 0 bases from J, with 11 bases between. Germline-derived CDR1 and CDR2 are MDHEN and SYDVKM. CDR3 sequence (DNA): TGTGCCAGCGGGGGGCTCTATAGCAATCAGCCCCAGCATTTT. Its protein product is CASGGLYSNQPQHF.

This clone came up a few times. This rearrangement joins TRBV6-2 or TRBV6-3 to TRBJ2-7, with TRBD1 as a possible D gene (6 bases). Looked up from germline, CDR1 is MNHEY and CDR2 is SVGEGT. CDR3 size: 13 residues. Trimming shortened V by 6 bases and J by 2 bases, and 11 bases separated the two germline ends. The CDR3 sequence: CASSRTAPYEQYF. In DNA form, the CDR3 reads TGTGCCAGCAGCCGGACAGCTCCCTACGAGCAGTACTTC.

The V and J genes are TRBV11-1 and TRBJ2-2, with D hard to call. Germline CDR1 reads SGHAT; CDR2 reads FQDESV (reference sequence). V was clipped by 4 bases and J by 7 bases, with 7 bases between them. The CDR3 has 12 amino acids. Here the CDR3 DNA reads TGTGCCAGCAGCTCGGGTGGCGGGGAGCTGTTTTTT. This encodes CASSSGGGELFF.

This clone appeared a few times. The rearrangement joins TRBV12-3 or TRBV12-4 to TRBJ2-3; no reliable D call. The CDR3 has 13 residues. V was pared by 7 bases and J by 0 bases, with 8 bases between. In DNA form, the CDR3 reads TGTGCCAGCAAGAGCCTTAGCACAGATACGCAGTATTTT. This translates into CASKSLSTDTQYF.

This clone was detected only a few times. The CDR3 region has the DNA TGTGCCAGCAGCTCAAAGGGGCAAGCCTCCTACGAGCAGTACTTC. Translated: CASSSKGQASYEQYF. The chain has TRBV6-1 and TRBJ2-7; tentatively, D is TRBD1 (5 bases). CDR1 is MNHNS, CDR2 SASEGT, per germline. Trimming stripped 6 bases from V and 0 bases from J, with 15 bases between. The CDR3 sequence is 15 residues long.

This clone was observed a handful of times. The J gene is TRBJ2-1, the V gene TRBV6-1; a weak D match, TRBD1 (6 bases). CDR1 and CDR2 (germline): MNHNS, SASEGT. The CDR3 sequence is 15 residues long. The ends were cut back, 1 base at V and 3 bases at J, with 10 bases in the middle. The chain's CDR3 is CASSEDPDSYNEQFF. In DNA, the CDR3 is TGTGCCAGCAGTGAAGATCCGGACAGCTACAATGAGCAGTTCTTC.

The CDR3 loop is CSARGTSGGITAYEQYF. The CDR3 DNA reads as TGCAGTGCTAGGGGGACTAGCGGGGGCATAACCGCCTACGAGCAGTACTTC. V gene TRBV20-1 combines with J gene TRBJ2-7, with 14 bases aligning to TRBD2. Germline loops: CDR1 DFQATT, CDR2 SNEGSKA (reference sequence). The CDR3 consists of 17 residues. J was trimmed by 2 bases and V by 3 bases; bases with no gene match: 9.

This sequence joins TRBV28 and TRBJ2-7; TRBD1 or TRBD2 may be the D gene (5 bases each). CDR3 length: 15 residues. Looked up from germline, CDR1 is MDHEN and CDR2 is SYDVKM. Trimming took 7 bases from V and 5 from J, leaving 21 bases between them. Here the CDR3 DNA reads TGTGCCAGCACTTACCGGGGCACCACCCCCCACGAGCAGTACTTC. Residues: CASTYRGTTPHEQYF.

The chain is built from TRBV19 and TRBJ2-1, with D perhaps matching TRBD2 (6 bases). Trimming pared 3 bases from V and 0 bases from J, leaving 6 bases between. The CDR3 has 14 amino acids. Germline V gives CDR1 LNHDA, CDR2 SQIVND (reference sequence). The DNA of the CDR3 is TGTGCCAGTAGTATGGGGGGCTCCTACAATGAGCAGTTCTTC. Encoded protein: CASSMGGSYNEQFF.

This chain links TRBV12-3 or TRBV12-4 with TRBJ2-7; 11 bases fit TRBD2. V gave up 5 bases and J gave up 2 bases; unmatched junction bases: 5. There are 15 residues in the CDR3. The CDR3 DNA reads TGTGCCAGCAGTCCCCTAGCGGGAGGTCCCTACGAGCAGTACTTC. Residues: CASSPLAGGPYEQYF.

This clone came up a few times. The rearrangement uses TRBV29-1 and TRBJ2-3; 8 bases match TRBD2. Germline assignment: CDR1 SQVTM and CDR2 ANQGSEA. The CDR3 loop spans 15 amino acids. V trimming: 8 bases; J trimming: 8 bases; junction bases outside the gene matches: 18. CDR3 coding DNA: TGCAGCCCGGGGGGGCGGAGGTCCAAAAAAGGTACGCAGTATTTT. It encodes CSPGGRRSKKGTQYF.

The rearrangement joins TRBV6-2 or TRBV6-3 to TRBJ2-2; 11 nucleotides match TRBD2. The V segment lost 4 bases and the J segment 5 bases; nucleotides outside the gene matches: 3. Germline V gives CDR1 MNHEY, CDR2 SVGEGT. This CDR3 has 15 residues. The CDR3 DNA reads TGTGCCAGCAGTTCTACTAGCGGGGGAACCGGGGAGCTGTTTTTT. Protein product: CASSSTSGGTGELFF.